The 21 T cell receptor beta chains given below trace back to one sample, sequenced in a study of PD-1 blockade in mismatch repair-deficient tumors. This table comes from immunoSEQ multiplex PCR, and its TCRdb copy is limited to in-frame clones, with some not included. The sample includes under 95,000 clones, roughly 80% of them seen just once. Specimen: peripheral blood, collected 44 weeks after starting pembrolizumab. The receptors originated from an adult with mismatch repair-deficient cancer.

CDR3 in amino acids: CASTGLAGGNEQYF. In DNA, the CDR3 is TGTGCCAGTACAGGACTAGCGGGAGGAAACGAGCAGTACTTC. This rearrangement joins TRBV5-4 to TRBJ2-7; 14 nucleotides align to TRBD2. CDR1 SGHNT and CDR2 YYREEE come from the germline V gene (reference sequence). The CDR3 has 14 amino acids. V lost 8 bases and J lost 5; bases outside the gene matches: 6.

This chain links TRBV5-1 with TRBJ2-7; 10 bases are shared with TRBD1. J was trimmed by 4 bases and V by 3 bases; bases with no gene match: 7. Germline values: CDR1 SGHRS, CDR2 YFSETQ. This CDR3 is built from 15 residues. The CDR3 bases are TGCGCCAGCAGCTATTCCGGGACAGGGGAATACGAGCAGTACTTC. Translation: CASSYSGTGEYEQYF.

The chain employs TRBV7-8 and TRBJ1-1; possibly TRBD1 for D (5 bases). The ends were cut back, 5 bases at V and 0 bases at J, with 19 bases in the middle. The CDR3 covers 17 residues. Germline loops: CDR1 SGHVS, CDR2 FQNEAQ. The CDR3 nucleotides are TGTGCCAGCAGCCGCGGGGCAGGTGGGGGTGTGAACACTGAAGCTTTCTTT. Translated: CASSRGAGGGVNTEAFF.

This clone showed up just a few times. The chain has TRBV7-8 and TRBJ2-1; the match to TRBD2 covers 14 bases. The CDR3 sequence is 18 residues long. The ends lost 3 bases at V and 0 bases at J; junction bases unmatched: 4. The germline V gene has CDR1 SGHVS and CDR2 FQNEAQ. The CDR3 here is CASSLGLAGESSYNEQFF. The CDR3 coding sequence is TGTGCCAGCAGCTTGGGACTAGCGGGAGAAAGCTCCTACAATGAGCAGTTCTTC.

This clone was seen only once. J is TRBJ2-5 and V is TRBV18, with D possibly being TRBD1 (5 bases). V dropped 6 bases and J dropped 0 bases, with 11 bases sitting between them. This CDR3 comprises 14 residues. Germline CDR1 is KGHSH and CDR2 is LQKENI. Here the CDR3 DNA reads TGTGCCAGCTCCCGCAGACAGAACCAAGAGACCCAGTACTTC. Translated, it gives CASSRRQNQETQYF. The full variable domain, rest sourced from reference TRBV18 and TRBJ2-5, is NAGVMQNPRHLVRRRGQEARLRCSPMKGHSHVYWYRQLPEEGLKFMVYLQKENIIDESGMPKERFSAEFPKEGPSILRIQQVVRGDSAAYFCASSRRQNQETQYFGPGTRLLVL.

This clone was picked up one time. Here the CDR3 reads CASSVPGAVPGEQYF. CDR3 in DNA: TGTGCCAGCAGCGTCCCCGGGGCAGTGCCGGGCGAGCAGTACTTC. The genes are TRBV5-4 and TRBJ2-7, with D perhaps assigned TRBD1 or TRBD2 (5 bases each). From germline, CDR1 is SGHNT and CDR2 YYREEE (reference sequence). This CDR3 comprises 15 residues. The V gene lost 4 bases and the J gene lost 6 bases, with 20 bases spanning the gap.

The chain combines TRBV9 with TRBJ1-2, with D possibly TRBD1 on 6 matching bases. V shed 4 bases and J shed 7 bases, with 23 bases lying between them. The germline CDR1 and CDR2 sequences are SGDLS and YYNGEE. This CDR3 comprises 16 residues. The CDR3: CASSSRPTGPLRGYTF. The DNA for the CDR3 is TGTGCCAGCAGCTCTCGACCGACAGGTCCCCTACGTGGCTACACCTTC.

This clone appeared a single time. This chain joins TRBV7-9 and TRBJ2-3, with D perhaps matching TRBD2 (6 bases). The CDR3 is 17 residues long. The V and J ends lost 1 base and 0 bases respectively, with 14 bases between them. CDR1 and CDR2 (germline): SEHNR, FQNEAQ (reference sequence). The CDR3 protein is CASSLEVSGTSTDTQYF. For the CDR3, the DNA is TGTGCCAGCAGCTTAGAGGTTAGCGGAACTAGCACAGATACGCAGTATTTT.

This clone showed up just a few times. The CDR3 nucleotides are TGTGCCAGCTCGTCACCCAGTGAAAAACTGTTTTTT. This gives the protein CASSSPSEKLFF. The chain joins TRBV18 to TRBJ1-4; the D is unclear. The germline CDR1 and CDR2 sequences are KGHSH and LQKENI. The germline V and J ends were trimmed by 6 bases and 7 bases, with 9 bases remaining between them. The CDR3 runs 12 residues.

This clone was seen a handful of times. The CDR3 sequence is CASSLAYRGSTEAFF. In nucleotides, the CDR3 is TGTGCCAGCAGCTTGGCTTATCGGGGGTCCACTGAAGCTTTCTTT. The rearrangement uses TRBV5-4 and TRBJ1-1, with D perhaps matching TRBD1 (5 bases). Trimming pared 0 bases from V and 4 bases from J, leaving 13 bases between. Germline V gene data show CDR1 as SGHNT and CDR2 as YYREEE (reference sequence). CDR3 length: 15 amino acids.

This sequence joins TRBV29-1 and TRBJ1-2; no clear D gene. The V end lost 2 bases, the J end lost 3 bases, and 1 base lay between the germline ends. There are 10 residues in the CDR3. Germline lookup yields CDR1 SQVTM and CDR2 ANQGSEA. The CDR3, as DNA: TGCAGCGTTGAATACTATGGCTACACCTTC. Protein sequence: CSVEYYGYTF.

This chain uses TRBV11-2 with TRBJ2-1; D call uncertain. The CDR3 sequence is 14 residues long. Trimming stripped 5 bases from V and 2 bases from J, with 10 bases between. CDR1 SGHAT and CDR2 FQNNGV come from the germline V gene. The CDR3 region is CASSELVTYNEQFF. The CDR3 DNA reads TGTGCCAGCAGCGAGCTAGTAACCTACAATGAGCAGTTCTTC.

The rearrangement joins TRBV9 to TRBJ2-1; 12 positions agree with TRBD2. Looked up from germline, CDR1 is SGDLS and CDR2 is YYNGEE. The CDR3 runs 16 residues. Germline trimming cut 4 bases from V and 9 bases from J; bases unmatched to any gene: 11. The CDR3 nucleotides are TGTGCCAGCAGCCCTCGAACTAGCGGGAGGAACGGTGAGCAGTTCTTC. This sequence encodes CASSPRTSGRNGEQFF.

J is TRBJ2-7 and V is TRBV5-1; possible D gene TRBD1, 6 bases. V was trimmed by 0 bases and J by 1 base, leaving 11 bases between them. The CDR3 extends over 15 amino acids. Germline CDR1 is SGHRS and CDR2 is YFSETQ. CDR3 loop: CASSLDRVPSYEQYF. The CDR3 coding sequence is TGCGCCAGCAGCTTGGACAGGGTACCTTCCTACGAGCAGTACTTC.

This rearrangement joins TRBV21-1 to TRBJ1-2. TRBV21-1 corresponds to a pseudogene. This CDR3 has 16 amino acids. The CDR3 nucleotides read TGTGCCAGCAGCAAATATGAGGGGAACAAAAACTATGGCTACACCTTC. Its translation: CASSKYEGNKNYGYTF.

This clone showed up just once. The chain is built from TRBV14 and TRBJ2-7, with unresolved D. CDR3 length equals 13 residues. The V gene lost 2 bases and the J gene lost 8 bases, with 13 bases spanning the gap. Germline CDR1 reads SGHDN; CDR2 reads FVKESK. The DNA of the CDR3 is TGTGCCAGCAGCCAATCTACACTTACGAAGCAGTACTTC. Amino acids: CASSQSTLTKQYF.

This clone appeared a few times. This chain links TRBV30 with TRBJ1-2, with D maybe TRBD1 (5 bases). This CDR3 is 13 amino acids long. V was trimmed by 5 bases and J by 6 bases, leaving 16 bases between them. Looked up from germline, CDR1 is GTSNPN and CDR2 is SVGIG (reference sequence). CDR3 bases: TGTGCCTGGGCGGACAATGGGGGGAATGGCTACACCTTC. Protein: CAWADNGGNGYTF.

The CDR3 spells CASSLTSGGTYNEQFF. The CDR3 DNA is TGCGCCAGCAGCCTAACTAGCGGGGGAACCTACAATGAGCAGTTCTTC. The chain joins TRBV5-1 to TRBJ2-1; TRBD2 matches at 11 bases. The CDR3 sequence is 16 residues long. V was clipped by 4 bases and J by 2 bases; unmatched bases: 5. CDR1 is SGHRS, CDR2 YFSETQ, per germline.

The V and J genes are TRBV6-1 and TRBJ2-7; possibly TRBD2 for D (6 bases). From germline, CDR1 is MNHNS and CDR2 SASEGT. V was pared by 8 bases and J by 12 bases, with 20 bases between. This CDR3 is 12 amino acids long. This chain's CDR3 is CASYPPSGGPYF. DNA for the CDR3: TGTGCCAGCTACCCACCTTCCGGGGGACCGTACTTC.

This clone was seen only once. The chain recombines TRBV6-1 with TRBJ2-2; D not certain. V shed 4 bases and J shed 5 bases, with 17 bases lying between them. Germline CDR1 is MNHNS and CDR2 is SASEGT. This CDR3 comprises 16 residues. CDR3 DNA: TGTGCCAGCAGTGGGGAACGGGCGCAATGGACCGGGGAGCTGTTTTTT. It codes for CASSGERAQWTGELFF.

This rearrangement joins TRBV10-1 to TRBJ2-5, with D unclear. The CDR3 runs to 13 residues. With 0 bases removed from V and 5 bases from J, the gap between germline ends came to 7 bases. Germline-derived CDR1 and CDR2 are WNHNN and SYGVQD (reference sequence). CDR3 sequence reads: CASSESRSETQYF. The CDR3 nucleotides read TGCGCCAGCAGTGAGTCCCGTTCCGAGACCCAGTACTTC.